These 13 T cell receptor beta chains were all obtained from the same sample, sequenced in a study of blood T cells in healthy people across ages. A J-beta primer mix and a sample-barcoded 5' primer were used in a second PCR of about 7 to 12 cycles. TCRdb itself ran the 5' RACE reads through MiXCR, one entry per CDR3 protein. Of about 650,000 distinct CDR3 sequences listed, about 30% are singletons. The specimen sequenced was blood. The receptors were gathered from a woman of 80 years or more in good health.

This clonotype came up many times. The chain recombines TRBV7-8 with TRBJ2-7; D is possibly TRBD1 (6 bases). The CDR3 covers 15 residues. From germline, CDR1 is SGHVS and CDR2 FQNEAQ. V dropped 6 bases and J dropped 0 bases, with 15 bases sitting between them. As DNA, the CDR3 is TGTGCCAGCAGTCAGACAGGAGGCCTCTCCTACGAGCAGTACTTC. It yields the protein CASSQTGGLSYEQYF.

This rearrangement joins TRBV7-2 to TRBJ1-2; D possibly corresponds to TRBD1 (5 bases). The CDR3 runs 13 residues. V was clipped by 6 bases and J by 1 base, with 9 bases between them. Germline V gives CDR1 SGHTA, CDR2 FQGNSA. DNA of the CDR3: TGTGCCAGCAGTCGGGGCCATAACTATGGCTACACCTTC. Translating it yields CASSRGHNYGYTF.

This sequence joins TRBV28 and TRBJ1-5; 7 positions match TRBD1. J gave up 5 bases and V 6 bases, and 10 bases lay outside the gene matches. The length of the CDR3 is 15 residues. The V gene's germline CDR1 is MDHEN and CDR2 SYDVKM. The CDR3 coding sequence is TGTGCCAGCAGCTTGGCAGGGCAGGGGGATCAGCCCCAGCATTTT. Translation gives CASSLAGQGDQPQHF.

This clonotype was seen ten or more times. The chain combines TRBV7-9 with TRBJ2-7, with D maybe TRBD1 (5 bases). Germline V lookup: CDR1 SEHNR, CDR2 FQNEAQ (reference sequence). V was shortened by 1 base and J by 2 bases, with 15 bases between the two germline ends. The CDR3 sequence is 16 residues long. CDR3 nucleotide sequence: TGTGCCAGCAGCTTAGGTTGGACACCGATCGCCTACGAGCAGTACTTC. Its protein product is CASSLGWTPIAYEQYF.

The chain couples TRBV12-3 or TRBV12-4 to TRBJ2-5; 12 nucleotides line up with TRBD2. The J call may be incorrect, as the DNA end agrees better with TRBJ2-7. The CDR3 covers 14 residues. Here the CDR3 reads CASSGGLAGNEQYF. CDR3 coding DNA: TGTGCCAGCAGTGGCGGACTAGCGGGGAACGAGCAGTACTTC.

V and J are TRBV20-1 and TRBJ1-5; no clear D gene. In germline, CDR1 is DFQATT, CDR2 SNEGSKA (reference sequence). This CDR3 has 13 residues. The V end lost 1 base, the J end lost 5 bases, and 9 bases lay between the germline ends. DNA for the CDR3: TGCAGTGCTAGAGGAGAGGGCCATCAGCCCCAGCATTTT. Its translation: CSARGEGHQPQHF.

This clonotype was recorded at least ten times. The chain uses TRBV2 and TRBJ1-2, with 7 bases that match TRBD1. Germline lookup yields CDR1 SNHLY and CDR2 FYNNEI. The CDR3 loop spans 12 amino acids. V lost 8 bases, J lost 6 bases, and 6 bases stayed unmatched. CDR3 coding DNA: TGTGCCAGCGGACGGACAGGTGATGGCTACACCTTC. Translating it yields CASGRTGDGYTF.

This clonotype was counted ten times or more. This rearrangement joins TRBV2 to TRBJ2-3; 10 positions match TRBD2. The CDR3 sequence is 14 residues long. Trimming at V came to 11 bases and at J to 6 bases, leaving 11 bases not matched to a gene. Germline V CDR1 and CDR2: SNHLY, FYNNEI. The CDR3 sequence is CAGSSGGPLDTQYF. In DNA form, the CDR3 reads TGTGCCGGCTCTAGCGGGGGCCCATTGGATACGCAGTATTTT.

This chain connects TRBV24-1 to TRBJ2-5, with 8 bases lining up with TRBD1. This CDR3 comprises 13 residues. CDR1 and CDR2 (germline): KGHDR, SFDVKD. V trimming: 8 bases; J trimming: 1 base; junction bases outside the gene matches: 2. The CDR3 DNA reads TGTGCCACCACGCAGGGGGCCCAAGAGACCCAGTACTTC. This translates into CATTQGAQETQYF.

On this clonotype: This may stem from a read error, because a much larger clone lies one nucleotide away. The chain couples TRBV5-4 to TRBJ2-4, with D possibly called TRBD1 or TRBD2 (6 bases each). This CDR3 has 13 amino acids. CDR1 SGHNT and CDR2 YYREEE come from the germline V gene (reference sequence). The CDR3 region has the DNA TGTGCCGGCAGCTTGGTCAGGGGTCGGGAGCAGTACTTC. Encoded protein: CAGSLVRGREQYF.

A note on this clonotype: A much larger clone is a single base away; this may be a read error. This rearrangement joins TRBV4-3 to TRBJ2-5; 7 bases line up with TRBD2. This CDR3 has 13 residues. Germline CDR1 reads LGHNA; CDR2 reads YSLEER. V was pared by 3 bases and J by 11 bases, with 9 bases of the junction left unmatched. CDR3 sequence (DNA): TGCGCCAGCAGCCACCCCGGGGGGAATGAGCAGTACTTC. Protein product: CASSHPGGNEQYF.

This clonotype was seen a few times. The V call is TRBV20-1, the J call TRBJ1-1, with D maybe TRBD1 (5 bases). This CDR3 contains 13 residues. Trimming took 6 bases from V and 8 from J, leaving 19 bases between them. CDR1 is DFQATT and CDR2 is SNEGSKA in the germline V gene (reference sequence). CDR3 residues: CSAPGQGTNEAFF. The CDR3 nucleotides are TGCAGTGCCCCCGGACAAGGCACTAACGAAGCTTTCTTT.

The CDR3 DNA sequence: TGCGCCAGCAGCTGGCCGGGATCTCAAGAGACCCAGTACTTC. Amino acid sequence: CASSWPGSQETQYF. The V call is TRBV5-1, the J call TRBJ2-5; TRBD2 is a possible D gene (5 bases). The CDR3 loop spans 14 amino acids. CDR1 is SGHRS and CDR2 is YFSETQ in the germline V gene. The ends were cut back, 3 bases at V and 2 bases at J, with 11 bases in the middle.